The 12 T cell receptor beta chains reported below all come from one sample, sequenced in a study of shared clonotypes between healthy human individuals. Sequenced by immunoSEQ multiplex PCR; TCRdb stores in-frame clones only, minus some. This sample has about 470,000 clones, with about 85% found just once. Sequencing was performed on PBMCs. The receptors come from a woman aged 40 to 50 in good health. Some clones in this sample may be carry-over from other donors' samples.

This clone was recorded only once. This chain connects TRBV4-2 to TRBJ2-1; 11 bases fit TRBD2. The CDR3 extends over 16 amino acids. Germline V gene sequence: CDR1 LGHNA, CDR2 YNFKEQ. Trimming cost V 0 bases and J 6 bases; bases outside gene matches: 4. The CDR3 bases are TGTGCCAGCAGCCAAGATAGCGGGAGGGGGGTCAATGAGCAGTTCTTC. It codes for CASSQDSGRGVNEQFF.

This clone has just one count. The rearrangement uses TRBV6-1 and TRBJ1-4, with a tentative D call TRBD1 (5 bases). V was shortened by 2 bases and J by 4 bases, with 17 bases between the two germline ends. CDR3 length: 17 amino acids. Germline values: CDR1 MNHNS, CDR2 SASEGT. This CDR3 is CASSEFRVRQGNEKLFF. The CDR3 coding sequence is TGTGCCAGCAGTGAATTCAGGGTGCGGCAGGGTAATGAAAAACTGTTTTTT.

CDR3 nucleotide sequence: TGTGCCAGCTCATCGATTCCCGGGACACCAAAAACCTACGAGCAGTACTTC. Its translation is CASSSIPGTPKTYEQYF. The rearrangement joins TRBV18 to TRBJ2-7, with D possibly TRBD1 on 6 matching bases. Germline CDR1 and CDR2: KGHSH and LQKENI. This CDR3 comprises 17 residues. V was shortened by 5 bases and J by 2 bases, with 22 bases between the two germline ends.

The V gene is TRBV28, the J gene TRBJ2-1, with D perhaps being TRBD1 or TRBD2 (5 bases each). The germline CDR1 and CDR2 sequences are MDHEN and SYDVKM. CDR3 length: 16 residues. The ends were cut back, 6 bases at V and 8 bases at J, with 23 bases in the middle. CDR3 residues: CASSSPWTGRGDEQFF. In DNA, the CDR3 is TGTGCCAGCAGCAGCCCCTGGACGGGAAGGGGTGATGAGCAGTTCTTC.

The chain has TRBV5-1 and TRBJ2-7; 8 positions match TRBD2. V was pared by 1 base and J by 0 bases, with 9 bases of the junction left unmatched. Looked up from germline, CDR1 is SGHRS and CDR2 is YFSETQ. This CDR3 is built from 17 residues. The CDR3 here is CASSLRLGSGSSYEQYF. CDR3 DNA: TGCGCCAGCAGCTTGAGGCTGGGCAGCGGGAGCTCCTACGAGCAGTACTTC.

The table lists this clone with a few counts. The chain uses TRBV27 and TRBJ1-2, with D possibly TRBD1 on 6 matching bases. The CDR3 is 13 residues long. V lost 6 bases, J lost 5 bases, and 13 bases lay in between. Germline V gene data show CDR1 as MNHEY and CDR2 as SMNVEV (reference sequence). The CDR3 sequence: CASSGGLRYGYTF. The CDR3 DNA follows: TGTGCCAGCAGCGGGGGGCTCCGATATGGCTACACCTTC.

The J gene is TRBJ2-1, the V gene TRBV9, with 9 bases matching TRBD2. Germline V lookup: CDR1 SGDLS, CDR2 YYNGEE. J lost 9 bases, V lost 3 bases, and 16 bases had no gene match. The CDR3 is 17 residues long. CDR3 in amino acids: CASSAPTGIAGAGEQFF. CDR3 DNA: TGTGCCAGCAGCGCCCCGACAGGGATAGCGGGAGCGGGTGAGCAGTTCTTC.

This chain connects TRBV13 to TRBJ2-7; TRBD2 agrees at 11 bases. CDR1 PRHDT and CDR2 FYEKMQ come from the germline V gene (reference sequence). The CDR3 spans 19 residues. The V gene end was trimmed by 5 bases and the J gene end by 5 bases; junction bases not matched to a gene: 20. The CDR3 reads CASSQARILAGGPGDEQYF. CDR3 DNA sequence: TGTGCCAGCAGCCAGGCCAGGATATTAGCGGGAGGGCCTGGAGACGAGCAGTACTTC.

In this sample, this clone turned up once. CDR3 coding DNA: TGTGCCAGTAGTATAATAGCGGGAGGGAACTACGAGCAGTACTTC. The encoded protein is CASSIIAGGNYEQYF. The chain combines TRBV19 with TRBJ2-7, with 11 bases identical to TRBD2. Germline CDR1 LNHDA, CDR2 SQIVND (reference sequence). V was pared by 2 bases and J by 3 bases, with 3 bases of the junction left unmatched. The CDR3 is made up of 15 amino acids.

The chain has TRBV30 and TRBJ2-1; the D call may be TRBD1 or TRBD2 (6 bases each). Trimming left V 3 bases short and J 2 bases short, with 14 bases between. Germline V gene data show CDR1 as GTSNPN and CDR2 as SVGIG (reference sequence). CDR3 length equals 15 residues. In DNA, the CDR3 is TGTGCCTGGAGGAGGGGGGCCAGCGCCTACAATGAGCAGTTCTTC. Protein product: CAWRRGASAYNEQFF.

CDR3 nucleotide sequence: TGTGCCAGCAGCCCTTTGTCAGATACGCAGTATTTT. This gives the protein CASSPLSDTQYF. The chain uses TRBV7-9 and TRBJ2-3; the D is unclear. The CDR3 runs to 12 residues. V was shortened by 5 bases and J by 4 bases, with 7 bases between the two germline ends. Germline assignment: CDR1 SEHNR and CDR2 FQNEAQ (reference sequence).

This clone appeared a few times. The gene calls are TRBV19 and TRBJ2-7; tentative D call: TRBD2 (5 bases). This CDR3 has 15 residues. Looked up from germline, CDR1 is LNHDA and CDR2 is SQIVND (reference sequence). The ends were cut back, 1 base at V and 4 bases at J, with 14 bases in the middle. CDR3 loop: CASSIAGKRTYEQYF. CDR3 nucleotide sequence: TGTGCCAGTAGTATAGCGGGAAAACGTACGTACGAGCAGTACTTC.